What follows describes a single TCR beta chain. Cells designated naive CD8 were CD45RO-negative and were positively selected for CCR7, with terminally differentiated effector memory CD45RA+ cells excluded. Each sample came from a Caucasian adult donor living in Nashville, Tennessee. The sample belongs to a study of shared clonotypes between healthy human individuals. Sequencing was performed with immunoSEQ multiplex PCR; in TCRdb, only in-frame clones are kept and a portion is missing. This table has around 2,000,000 clones, about 95% appearing once. The CDR3 is made up of 19 amino acids. Germline lookup yields CDR1 SEHNR and CDR2 FQNEAQ (reference sequence). V was trimmed by 1 base and J by 0 bases, leaving 20 bases between them.

This chain links TRBV7-9 with TRBJ2-3; D assignment may be TRBD1 or TRBD2 (5 bases each). The sample was naive CD8+ T cells sorted from blood. The TCR sequence derives from a man in his late teens or twenties in good health. Here the CDR3 reads CASSLGAEGPGPSTDTQYF. CDR3 nucleotides: TGTGCCAGCAGCTTAGGGGCAGAGGGACCGGGTCCCAGCACAGATACGCAGTATTTT.